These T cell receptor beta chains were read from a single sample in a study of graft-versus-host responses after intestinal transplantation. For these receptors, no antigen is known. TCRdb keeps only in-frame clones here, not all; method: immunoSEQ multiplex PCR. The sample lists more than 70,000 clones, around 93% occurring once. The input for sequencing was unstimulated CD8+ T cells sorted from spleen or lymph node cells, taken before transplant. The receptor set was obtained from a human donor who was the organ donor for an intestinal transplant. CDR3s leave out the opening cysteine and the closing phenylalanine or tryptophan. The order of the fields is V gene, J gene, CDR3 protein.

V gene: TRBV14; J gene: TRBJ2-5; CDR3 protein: ASSQANEETQY
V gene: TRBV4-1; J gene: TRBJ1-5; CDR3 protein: ASSQDPGNQPQH
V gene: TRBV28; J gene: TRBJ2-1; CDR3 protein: ASSLTGTYNEQF
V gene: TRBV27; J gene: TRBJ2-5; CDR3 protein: ASSLGTGWTQY
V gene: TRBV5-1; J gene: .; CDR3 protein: ASSLDTLEQY
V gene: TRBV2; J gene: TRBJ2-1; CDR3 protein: ASRGTSGGADEQF
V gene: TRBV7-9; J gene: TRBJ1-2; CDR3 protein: ASSPGEDYGYT
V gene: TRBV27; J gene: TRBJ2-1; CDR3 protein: ASRRNHNEQF
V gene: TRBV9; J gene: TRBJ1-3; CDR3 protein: ASRGGSGNTIY
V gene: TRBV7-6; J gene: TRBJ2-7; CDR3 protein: ASSLKPSYEQY
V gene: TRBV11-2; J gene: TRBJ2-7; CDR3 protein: ASSWDISYEQY
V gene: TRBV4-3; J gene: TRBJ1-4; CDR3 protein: ASSQEVDRVNEKLF
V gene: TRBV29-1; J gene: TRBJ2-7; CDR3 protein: SVADRLNYEQY
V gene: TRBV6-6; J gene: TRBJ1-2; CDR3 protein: ASSYSPTRGNYGYT
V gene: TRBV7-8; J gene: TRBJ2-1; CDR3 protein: ASSLSSGIYNEQF
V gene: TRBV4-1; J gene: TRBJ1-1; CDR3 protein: ASSQVGANAEAF
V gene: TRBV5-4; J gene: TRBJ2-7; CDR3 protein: ASSLAGGGYEQY
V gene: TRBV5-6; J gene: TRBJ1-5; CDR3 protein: ASSLWTVNQPQH
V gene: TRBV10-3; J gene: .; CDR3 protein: AIRDRGEGYEQY
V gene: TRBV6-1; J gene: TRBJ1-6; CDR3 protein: ASSESVWGSNSPLH
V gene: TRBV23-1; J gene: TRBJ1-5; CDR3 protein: ASNRGENQPQH
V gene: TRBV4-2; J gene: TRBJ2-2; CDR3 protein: ASSQLGLAGRSNTGELF
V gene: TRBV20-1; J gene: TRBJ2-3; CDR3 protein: SAGTGDTQY
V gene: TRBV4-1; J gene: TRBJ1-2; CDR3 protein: ASSPAPGQGYT
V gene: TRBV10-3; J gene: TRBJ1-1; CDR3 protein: AISEGPLNTEAF
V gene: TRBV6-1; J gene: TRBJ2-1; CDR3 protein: ASSESVTRRLDEQF
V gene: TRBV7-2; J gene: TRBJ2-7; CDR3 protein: ASSLGSSPYEQY
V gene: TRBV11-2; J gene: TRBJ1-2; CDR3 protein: ASSSDLGGASGYT
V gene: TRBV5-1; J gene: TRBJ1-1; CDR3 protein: ASSPGGTEAF
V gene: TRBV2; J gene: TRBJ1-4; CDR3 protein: ASTAWGATNEKLF
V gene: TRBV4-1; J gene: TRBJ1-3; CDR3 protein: ASSQESGGIGNTIY
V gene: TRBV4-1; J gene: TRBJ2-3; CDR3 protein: ASSQSPPALSTDTQY
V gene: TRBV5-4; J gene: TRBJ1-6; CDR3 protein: ASSLKAGSSYNSPLH
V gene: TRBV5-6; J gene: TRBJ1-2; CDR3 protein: ASSLDRGGLANYGYT
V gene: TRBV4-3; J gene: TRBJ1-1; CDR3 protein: ASSQWGGRLTEAF
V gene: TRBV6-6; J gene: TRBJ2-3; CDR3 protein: ASSYGLAGTDTQY
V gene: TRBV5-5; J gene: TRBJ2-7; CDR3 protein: ASSLSQGYYEQY
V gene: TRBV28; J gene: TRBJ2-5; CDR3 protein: ASSSRVETQY
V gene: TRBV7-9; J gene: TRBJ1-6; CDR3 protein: AIFSLREDNSPLH
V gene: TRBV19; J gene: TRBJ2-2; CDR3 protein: ASSMTTTGELF
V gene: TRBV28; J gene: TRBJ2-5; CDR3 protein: ASSSTGTKETQY
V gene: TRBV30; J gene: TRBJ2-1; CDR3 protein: AWSDGETSGYNEQF
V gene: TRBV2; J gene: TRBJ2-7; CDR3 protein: ASSGPQKGRGGFDEQY
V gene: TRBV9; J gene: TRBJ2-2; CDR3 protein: ASSVELAGAFGELF
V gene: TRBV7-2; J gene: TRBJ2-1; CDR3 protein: ATQTGLSSYNEQF
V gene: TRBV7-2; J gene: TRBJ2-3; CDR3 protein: ASSSSGGRRDTQY
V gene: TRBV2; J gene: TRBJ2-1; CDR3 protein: ASGGLGTGVLAGYNEQF
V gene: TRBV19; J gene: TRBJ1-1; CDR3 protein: ASSSWGQGNTEAF
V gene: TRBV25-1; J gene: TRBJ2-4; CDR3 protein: ASSEGVAGGPGDIQY
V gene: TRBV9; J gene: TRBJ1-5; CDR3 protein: ASSGSGGNQPQH
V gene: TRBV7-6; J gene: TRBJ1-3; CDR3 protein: ASSPETPTGIY